This T cell receptor (beta chain) was sequenced for a study of blood T cell repertoires in COVID-19. The overall study: The origin of the acute and convalescent COVID-19 samples was the United States, Italy and Spain. T cells, B-cell-depleted T cells, or PBMCs supplied cDNA or gDNA.

Per the original data handling: How many nucleated cells were present was estimated from reference gene primer amplification. TCRdb's copy holds only in-frame clones and misses some; the assay was immunoSEQ multiplex PCR. From that table come the V and J calls and clone size; the DNA was used to work out D and trimming. The sample carries some 200,000 clones, around 89% recorded once. The CDR3 spans 12 residues. Germline loops: CDR1 DFQATT, CDR2 SNEGSKA (reference sequence). The germline V and J ends were trimmed by 3 bases and 1 base, with 6 bases remaining between them. The chain uses TRBV20-1 and TRBJ2-5; D is unresolved. This TCR was recovered from a man aged 70 or older with acute or convalescent COVID-19. Material: peripheral blood. This chain's CDR3 is CSASSFQETQYF. CDR3 DNA sequence: TGCAGTGCTAGTTCCTTCCAAGAGACCCAGTACTTC.